There are many counts of the clone carrying this T cell receptor (beta chain). The data were obtained in a study of T cells in Graves' hyperthyroidism and ophthalmopathy. The TCR beta CDR3 regions underwent amplification using RNA transcripts as the source. Primed by the HTBI set, a first-round RT-PCR was run on the TCR CDR3. MiXCR was run by TCRdb on the multiplex PCR reads, yielding one entry per CDR3 protein. The sample includes 190,000 or so distinct CDR3 sequences, around 16% of them seen just once. Hyperthyroidism of Graves' type that showed no ophthalmopathy progression within 18 months was stable. This CDR3 contains 18 residues. Per germline, CDR1 SGDLS and CDR2 YYNGEE. Trimming took 3 bases from V and 0 from J, leaving 18 bases between them.

The sequence was collected from a man aged 35-49 years with Graves' hyperthyroidism. The chain carries TRBV9 and TRBJ2-2; a weak D match, TRBD2 (6 bases). Sequenced material: blood. CDR3 DNA sequence: TGTGCCAGCAGCGCAAACCTACCGGGACTTGCGAACACCGGGGAGCTGTTTTTT. This encodes CASSANLPGLANTGELFF.